These 24 T cell receptor beta chains were all obtained from the same sample, sequenced in a study of graft-versus-host responses after intestinal transplantation. Only in-frame clones appear in the TCRdb table, and some are missing; sequencing was by immunoSEQ multiplex PCR. The sample lists about 29,000 clones; 70% to 90% were seen once. Specimen: PBMCs, collected around 62 weeks after intestinal transplantation. The receptors stem from a human patient who received an intestinal transplant, so some T cells may come from the graft donor.

The rearrangement joins TRBV6-6 to TRBJ2-7; D is possibly TRBD1 or TRBD2 (5 bases each). The germline gives CDR1 MNHNY, CDR2 SVGAGI (reference sequence). The germline V and J ends were trimmed by 0 bases and 5 bases, with 11 bases remaining between them. CDR3 size: 14 residues. The CDR3 sequence is CASSYSGVMHEQYF. DNA for the CDR3: TGTGCCAGCAGTTACTCGGGGGTGATGCACGAGCAGTACTTC.

The V call is TRBV19, the J call TRBJ2-5; 7 bases line up with TRBD2. This CDR3 contains 13 residues. The germline gives CDR1 LNHDA, CDR2 SQIVND (reference sequence). V shed 7 bases and J 6 bases; nucleotides not matched to a gene: 8. CDR3 DNA sequence: TGTGCCAGTACCCAAGGGGAGGGGAAGACCCAGTACTTC. Translating it yields CASTQGEGKTQYF.

This chain uses TRBV25-1 with TRBJ2-1; D possibly corresponds to TRBD2 (5 bases). Germline V gene sequence: CDR1 MGHDK, CDR2 SYGVNS. V lost 11 bases and J 7 bases, leaving 18 bases between the germline ends. The CDR3 extends over 13 amino acids. The CDR3 coding sequence is TGTGCCGTCCGCCCCAGCGGTTCGAATGAGCAGTTCTTC. This sequence encodes CAVRPSGSNEQFF.

The chain couples TRBV18 to TRBJ2-7; D remains unclear. Trimming took 1 base from V and 4 from J, leaving 8 bases between them. Germline V CDR1 and CDR2: KGHSH, LQKENI. CDR3 length: 13 amino acids. The chain's CDR3 is CASSPLVSYEQYF. In nucleotides, the CDR3 is TGTGCCAGCTCACCACTAGTTTCTTACGAGCAGTACTTC.

DNA for the CDR3: TGTGCTAGTGGTTTGGTCTTTTCAGGGTCCTTCCGGCATGTTGAAGCTTTCTTT. Its protein product is CASGLVFSGSFRHVEAFF. The chain recombines TRBV12-5 with TRBJ1-1, with D possibly being TRBD1 (5 bases). CDR3 length: 18 amino acids. Germline V gene sequence: CDR1 LGHNT, CDR2 FRNRAP. The V and J ends lost 0 bases and 7 bases respectively, with 24 bases between them.

The chain employs TRBV27 and TRBJ2-7, with D maybe TRBD1 (6 bases). Looked up from germline, CDR1 is MNHEY and CDR2 is SMNVEV (reference sequence). This CDR3 region has 15 residues. V was shortened by 2 bases and J by 2 bases, with 13 bases between the two germline ends. This CDR3 reads CASSLGPGAPYEQYF. The CDR3 DNA reads as TGTGCCAGCAGTTTAGGGCCAGGGGCCCCCTACGAGCAGTACTTC.

The rearrangement uses TRBV2 and TRBJ1-4, with TRBD1 identical over 8 bases. The V and J ends lost 6 bases and 0 bases, in that order; junction bases with no gene match: 9. Per the germline V gene, CDR1 is SNHLY and CDR2 is FYNNEI. The CDR3 loop spans 17 amino acids. The CDR3 region is CASRDRDFFATNEKLFF. The CDR3 nucleotides read TGTGCCAGCAGGGACAGGGATTTTTTCGCAACTAATGAAAAACTGTTTTTT.

This chain links TRBV6-6 with TRBJ1-2; TRBD1 matches at 8 bases. The CDR3 spans 13 residues. Trimming at V came to 6 bases and at J to 8 bases, leaving 8 bases not matched to a gene. Germline loops: CDR1 MNHNY, CDR2 SVGAGI (reference sequence). The CDR3 DNA reads as TGTGCCAGCAGCTCCGGACAGGGAGGCGGCTACACCTTC. It is translated as CASSSGQGGGYTF.

The rearrangement uses TRBV2 and TRBJ2-7; D tentatively reads TRBD1 or TRBD2 (5 bases each). Germline CDR1 SNHLY, CDR2 FYNNEI. The CDR3 length is 13 residues. Trimming stripped 5 bases from V and 7 bases from J, with 15 bases between. The CDR3 spells CASSLSPGTEQYF. CDR3 DNA: TGTGCCAGCAGTCTAAGCCCAGGGACGGAGCAGTACTTC. Looking up the rest from reference TRBV2 and TRBJ2-7 gives the full variable domain: EPEVTQTPSHQVTQMGQEVILRCVPISNHLYFYWYRQILGQKVEFLVSFYNNEISEKSEIFDDQFSVERPDGSNFTLKIRSTKLEDSAMYFCASSLSPGTEQYFGPGTRLTVT.

For the CDR3, the DNA is TGTGCCAGCACCTCCGGGACACAAAGATTCTATGGCTACACCTTC. Translated, it gives CASTSGTQRFYGYTF. The chain has TRBV21-1 and TRBJ1-2; the table's D call TRBD1 went unverified against the DNA. TRBV21-1 is designated a pseudogene. This CDR3 comprises 15 residues.

The V gene is TRBV25-1, the J gene TRBJ1-1; D uncertain. The CDR3 covers 12 residues. Germline assignment: CDR1 MGHDK and CDR2 SYGVNS. V was cut by 4 bases and J by 10 bases, with 13 bases left in between. The CDR3 reads CASSGTRLGAFF. CDR3 in DNA: TGTGCCAGCAGTGGAACCAGATTGGGAGCTTTCTTT. The complete variable domain, with remaining parts taken from reference TRBV25-1 and TRBJ1-1, reads EADIYQTPRYLVIGTGKKITLECSQTMGHDKMYWYQQDPGMELHLIHYSYGVNSTEKGDLSSESTVSRIRTEHFPLTLESARPSHTSQYLCASSGTRLGAFFGQGTRLTVV.

This chain links TRBV4-1 with TRBJ2-2; 12 bases match TRBD1. With V trimmed by 0 bases and J by 6 bases, 11 bases remained unmatched. Germline assignment: CDR1 MGHRA and CDR2 YSYEKL. This CDR3 comprises 19 residues. This chain's CDR3 is CASSQEGNGDRGRAGELFF. The CDR3 region has the DNA TGCGCCAGCAGCCAAGAGGGGAATGGGGACAGGGGGCGGGCCGGGGAGCTGTTTTTT.

This clone was seen a handful of times. The chain couples TRBV29-1 to TRBJ2-1, with D perhaps TRBD1 (5 bases). The CDR3 covers 11 residues. CDR1 is SQVTM, CDR2 ANQGSEA, per germline. V gave up 7 bases and J gave up 3 bases, with 7 bases separating them. CDR3 protein: CSGQYYNEQFF. CDR3 sequence (DNA): TGCAGCGGACAGTACTACAATGAGCAGTTCTTC.

This chain links TRBV6-5 with TRBJ2-6; the D is unclear. The length of the CDR3 is 15 residues. Germline V CDR1 and CDR2: MNHEY, SVGAGI. With 2 bases removed from V and 2 bases from J, the gap between germline ends came to 7 bases. DNA of the CDR3: TGTGCCAGCAGTTACACGGCAGCTGGGGCCAACGTCCTGACTTTC. As protein: CASSYTAAGANVLTF.

The V and J genes are TRBV28 and TRBJ2-1; D perhaps matches TRBD1 (6 bases). Trimming took 3 bases from V and 1 from J, leaving 22 bases between them. CDR1 MDHEN and CDR2 SYDVKM come from the germline V gene. The length of the CDR3 is 19 residues. CDR3 sequence (DNA): TGTGCCAGCAGTTTCCCCTTGGGGGCGGACAAGAAATCCTACAATGAGCAGTTCTTC. Translating gives CASSFPLGADKKSYNEQFF.

The V and J genes are TRBV9 and TRBJ1-5; D perhaps matches TRBD1 (6 bases). CDR1 SGDLS and CDR2 YYNGEE come from the germline V gene. The CDR3 loop spans 19 amino acids. The V end was cut by 1 base, the J end by 1 base, with 21 bases between. The CDR3 nucleotides are TGTGCCAGCAGCGTAAAGGGGACACAGGTCGAAAACAGCAATCAGCCCCAGCATTTT. Protein product: CASSVKGTQVENSNQPQHF.

The chain couples TRBV5-8 to TRBJ1-2; D not certain. V was pared by 6 bases and J by 4 bases, with 13 bases between. The CDR3 consists of 13 residues. Germline CDR1 reads SGHTS; CDR2 reads YDEGEE. CDR3 coding DNA: TGTGCCAGCACCACCCTGGAGCTCTATGGCTACACCTTC. This gives the protein CASTTLELYGYTF.

The genes are TRBV6-5 and TRBJ2-1; 10 bases match TRBD2. Germline-derived CDR1 and CDR2 are MNHEY and SVGAGI. CDR3 size: 15 residues. The V and J ends lost 4 bases and 0 bases, in that order; junction bases with no gene match: 0. The CDR3: CASSWTSGSYNEQFF. The DNA for the CDR3 is TGTGCCAGCAGTTGGACTAGCGGCTCCTACAATGAGCAGTTCTTC.

The chain employs TRBV5-1 and TRBJ2-5, with 12 bases that match TRBD2. CDR3 length: 16 amino acids. The V and J ends lost 4 bases and 2 bases, in that order; junction bases with no gene match: 6. Germline V gene lookup returns CDR1 SGHRS and CDR2 YFSETQ. The CDR3 DNA sequence: TGCGCCAGCAGCCCCGGGACTAGCGGGTTTCAAGAGACCCAGTACTTC. Protein sequence: CASSPGTSGFQETQYF. Complete variable domain (other parts from reference TRBV5-1 and TRBJ2-5): KAGVTQTPRYLIKTRGQQVTLSCSPISGHRSVSWYQQTPGQGLQFLFEYFSETQRNKGNFPGRFSGRQFSNSRSEMNVSTLELGDSALYLCASSPGTSGFQETQYFGPGTRLLVL.

This clone has a single count. The chain is built from TRBV6-5 and TRBJ2-7; D possibly uses TRBD1 or TRBD2 (5 bases each). Germline-derived CDR1 and CDR2 are MNHEY and SVGAGI. V was cut by 7 bases and J by 3 bases, with 19 bases left in between. CDR3 size: 15 residues. As DNA, the CDR3 is TGTGCCAGCACTCAGGGCCGAGGGGCGTACTACGAGCAGTACTTC. It is translated as CASTQGRGAYYEQYF.

The V and J genes are TRBV27 and TRBJ2-7, with TRBD1 matching over 7 bases. CDR1 MNHEY and CDR2 SMNVEV come from the germline V gene (reference sequence). The CDR3 has 13 amino acids. Losses at the gene ends were 6 bases for V and 7 bases for J; bases not matched to a gene: 9. For the CDR3, the DNA is TGTGCCAGCAGACCAACAGGGGAAGATGAGCAGTACTTC. This encodes CASRPTGEDEQYF.

V gene TRBV5-1 combines with J gene TRBJ2-3, with D possibly matching TRBD1 (6 bases). Germline V gives CDR1 SGHRS, CDR2 YFSETQ. The CDR3 covers 13 residues. Trimming removed 0 bases from V and 4 bases from J, with 6 bases in between. CDR3 sequence reads: CASSLDRADTQYF. DNA of the CDR3: TGCGCCAGCAGCTTGGACAGGGCAGATACGCAGTATTTT.

The chain has TRBV28 and TRBJ2-7, with D perhaps matching TRBD1 (6 bases). Germline-derived CDR1 and CDR2 are MDHEN and SYDVKM. The V and J ends lost 5 bases and 2 bases respectively, with 16 bases between them. The CDR3 is 15 amino acids. CDR3 in DNA: TGTGCCAGCAGTGCCCCCGGGACACCCCCCTACGAGCAGTACTTC. Protein: CASSAPGTPPYEQYF. Filled out from reference TRBV28 and TRBJ2-7, the complete variable domain reads DVKVTQSSRYLVKRTGEKVFLECVQDMDHENMFWYRQDPGLGLRLIYFSYDVKMKEKGDIPEGYSVSREKKERFSLILESASTNQTSMYLCASSAPGTPPYEQYFGPGTRLTVT.

The chain links TRBV5-4 to TRBJ1-1, with a tentative D call TRBD1 (6 bases). CDR1 is SGHNT and CDR2 is YYREEE in the germline V gene (reference sequence). V gave up 1 base and J gave up 1 base, with 8 bases separating them. The CDR3 is 14 amino acids. This CDR3 reads CASSLPTGNTEAFF. The DNA of the CDR3 is TGTGCCAGCAGCTTGCCGACAGGGAACACTGAAGCTTTCTTT.